Sequencing of this TCR beta chain was carried out in a study of CD8 T cells in ankylosing spondylitis. Study outcomes and limitations: Matched ankylosing spondylitis synovial fluid reportedly showed significant enrichment of disease-linked clones. Reactive arthritis synovial fluid and blood were previously reported to contain some motif variants.

In its sample, this clonotype was seen many times. What it recognizes is unknown. A junction boundary mismatches the germline segment, possibly from a read error. Library preparation for TCR beta used quantitative 5'-RACE with molecular barcodes. TCRdb processed the 5' RACE reads anew with MiXCR; each CDR3 protein has one entry. This sample carries roughly 120,000 distinct CDR3 sequences, roughly 13% of them seen once, and the ten largest clones take 2.5% to 3%. CDR1 SQVTM and CDR2 ANQGSEA come from the germline V gene. There are 12 residues in the CDR3. V gene TRBV29-1 combines with J gene TRBJ2-7; D is possibly TRBD1 (6 bases). The sample was blood, either unsorted or a sorted T cell fraction (not recorded which). The source is a female donor with ankylosing spondylitis or in good health (not recorded which). The CDR3 bases are TGCAGCGTTGACACACAGGGATACGGGCAGTACTTC. Translation: CSVDTQGYGQYF.